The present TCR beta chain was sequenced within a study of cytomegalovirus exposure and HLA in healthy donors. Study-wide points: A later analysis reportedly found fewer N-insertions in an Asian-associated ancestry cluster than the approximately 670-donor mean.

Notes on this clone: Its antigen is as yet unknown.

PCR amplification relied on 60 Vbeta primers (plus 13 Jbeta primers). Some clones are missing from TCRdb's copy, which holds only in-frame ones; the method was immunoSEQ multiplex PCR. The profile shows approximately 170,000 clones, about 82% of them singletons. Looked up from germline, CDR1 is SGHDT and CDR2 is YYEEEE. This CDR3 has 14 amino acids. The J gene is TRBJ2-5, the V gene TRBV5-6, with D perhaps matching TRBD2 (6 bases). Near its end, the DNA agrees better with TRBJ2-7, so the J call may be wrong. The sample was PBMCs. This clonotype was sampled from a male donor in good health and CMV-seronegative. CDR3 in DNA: TGTGCCAGCAGCCTCCGGGACTCCCCCTACGAGCAGTACTTC. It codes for CASSLRDSPYEQYF.